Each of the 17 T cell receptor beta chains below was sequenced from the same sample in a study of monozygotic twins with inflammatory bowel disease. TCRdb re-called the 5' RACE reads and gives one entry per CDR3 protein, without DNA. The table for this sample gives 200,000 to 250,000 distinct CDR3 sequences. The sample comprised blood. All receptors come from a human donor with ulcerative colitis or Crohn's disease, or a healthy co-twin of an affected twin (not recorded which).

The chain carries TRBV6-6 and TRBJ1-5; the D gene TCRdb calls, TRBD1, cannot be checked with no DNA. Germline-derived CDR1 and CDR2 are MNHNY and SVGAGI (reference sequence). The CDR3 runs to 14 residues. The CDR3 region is CASSYYGGNQPQHF.

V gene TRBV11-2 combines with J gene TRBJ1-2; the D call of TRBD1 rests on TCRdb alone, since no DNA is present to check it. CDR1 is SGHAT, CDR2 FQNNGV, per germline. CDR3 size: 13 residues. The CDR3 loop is CASSPGVSYGYTF.

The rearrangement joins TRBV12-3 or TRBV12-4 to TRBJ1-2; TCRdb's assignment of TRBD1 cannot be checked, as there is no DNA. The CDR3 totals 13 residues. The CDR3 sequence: CASSLGQGIGYTF.

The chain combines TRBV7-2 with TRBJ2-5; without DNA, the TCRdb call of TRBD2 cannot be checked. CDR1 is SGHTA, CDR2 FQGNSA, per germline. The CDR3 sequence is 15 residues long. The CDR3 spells CASSPFGGALETQYF.

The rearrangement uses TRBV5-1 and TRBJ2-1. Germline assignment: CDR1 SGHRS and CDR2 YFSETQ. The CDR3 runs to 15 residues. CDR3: CASSFSTSSYNEHFF.

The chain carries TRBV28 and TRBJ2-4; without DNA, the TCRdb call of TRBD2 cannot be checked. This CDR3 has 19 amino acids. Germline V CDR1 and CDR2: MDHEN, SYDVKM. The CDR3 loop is CASSLLGASLAGGSNIQYF.

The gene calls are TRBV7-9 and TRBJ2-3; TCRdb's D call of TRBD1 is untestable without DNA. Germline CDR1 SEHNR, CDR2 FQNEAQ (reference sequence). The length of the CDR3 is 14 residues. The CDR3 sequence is CASSFTGAVDTQYF.

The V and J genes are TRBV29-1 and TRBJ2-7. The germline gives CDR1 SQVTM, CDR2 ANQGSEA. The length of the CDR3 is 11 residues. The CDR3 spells CSVQGSYEQYF.

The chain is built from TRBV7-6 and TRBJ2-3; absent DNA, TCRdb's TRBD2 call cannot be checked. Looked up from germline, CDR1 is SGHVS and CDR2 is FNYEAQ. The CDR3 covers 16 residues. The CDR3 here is CASSFLAGEGADTQYF.

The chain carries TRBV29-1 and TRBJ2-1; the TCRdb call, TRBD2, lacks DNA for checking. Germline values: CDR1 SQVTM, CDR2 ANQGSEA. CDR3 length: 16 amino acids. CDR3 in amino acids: CSVIGLADRFYNEQFF.

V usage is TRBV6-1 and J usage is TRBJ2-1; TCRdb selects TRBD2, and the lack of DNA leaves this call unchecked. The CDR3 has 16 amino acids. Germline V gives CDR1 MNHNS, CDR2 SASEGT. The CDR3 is CASSTNSPSSYNEQFF.

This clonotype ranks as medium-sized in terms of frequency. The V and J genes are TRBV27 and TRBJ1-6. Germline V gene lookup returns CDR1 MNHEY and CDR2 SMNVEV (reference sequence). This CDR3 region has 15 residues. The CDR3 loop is CASSFGTANNSPLHF.

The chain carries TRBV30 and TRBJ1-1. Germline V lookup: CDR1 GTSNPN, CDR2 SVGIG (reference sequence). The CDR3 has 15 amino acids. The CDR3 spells CASYAGGKGNTEAFF.

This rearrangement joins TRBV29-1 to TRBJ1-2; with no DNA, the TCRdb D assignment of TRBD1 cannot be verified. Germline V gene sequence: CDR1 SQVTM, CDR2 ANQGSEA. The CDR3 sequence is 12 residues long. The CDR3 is CSVATGGDGYTF.

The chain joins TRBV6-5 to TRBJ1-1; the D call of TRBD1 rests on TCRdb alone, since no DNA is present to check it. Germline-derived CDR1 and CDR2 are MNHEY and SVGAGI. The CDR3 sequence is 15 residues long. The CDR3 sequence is CASSYSTRGNTEAFF.

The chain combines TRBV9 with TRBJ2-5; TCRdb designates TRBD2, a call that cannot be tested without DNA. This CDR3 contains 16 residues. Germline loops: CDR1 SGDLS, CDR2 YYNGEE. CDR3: CASSVGPAGGQETQYF.

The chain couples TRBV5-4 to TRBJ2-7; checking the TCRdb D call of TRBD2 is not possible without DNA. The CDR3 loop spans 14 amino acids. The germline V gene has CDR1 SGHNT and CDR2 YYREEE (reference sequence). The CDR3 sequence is CASSRSTLAGEQYF.